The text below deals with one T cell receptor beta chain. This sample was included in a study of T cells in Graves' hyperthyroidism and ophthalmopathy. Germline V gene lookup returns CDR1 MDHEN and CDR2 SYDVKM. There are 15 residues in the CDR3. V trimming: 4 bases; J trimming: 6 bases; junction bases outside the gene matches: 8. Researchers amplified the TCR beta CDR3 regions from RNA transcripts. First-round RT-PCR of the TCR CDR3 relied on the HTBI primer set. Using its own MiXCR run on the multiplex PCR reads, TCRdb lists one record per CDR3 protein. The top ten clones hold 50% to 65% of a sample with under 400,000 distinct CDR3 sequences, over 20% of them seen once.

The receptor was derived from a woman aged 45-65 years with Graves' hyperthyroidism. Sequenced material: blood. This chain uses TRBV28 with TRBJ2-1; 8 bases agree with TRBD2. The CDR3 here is CASSSEEAGVNEQFF. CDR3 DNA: TGTGCCAGCAGTTCGGAAGAAGCGGGAGTCAATGAGCAGTTCTTC.